This T cell receptor (beta chain) was documented in a study of graft-versus-host responses after intestinal transplantation. Across the study: Recipients had transplants, and these were multivisceral, liver-intestinal, or isolated intestinal.

With respect to this clone: Its matching antigen is unknown.

Following transplant, bone marrow was collected either from the posterior iliac crest or from another site chosen by the physician. General study points: Early after transplant, HvG clones declined as circulating GvH clones peaked. GvH clones detected in recipient marrow included some appearing first in ileum or blood.

The CDR3 covers 17 residues. After removal of 6 bases from V and 6 bases from J, the junction contained 15 bases not matched to a gene. CDR1 and CDR2 from the germline V gene are SEHNR and FQNEAQ (reference sequence). TCRdb keeps only in-frame clones here, not all; method: immunoSEQ multiplex PCR. The sample lists almost 70,000 clones; 80% to 95% were seen once. This clonotype originated in a human patient who received an intestinal transplant, so some T cells may come from the graft donor. The V and J genes are TRBV7-9 and TRBJ1-2, with TRBD1 identical over 11 bases. Sequencing was performed on bone marrow, taken roughly 780 days after intestinal transplantation. The CDR3 sequence: CASSSGQGAHVGDGYTF. The CDR3 bases are TGTGCCAGCAGTTCAGGACAGGGGGCCCACGTGGGTGATGGCTACACCTTC. Complete variable domain (other parts from reference TRBV7-9 and TRBJ1-2): DTGVSQNPRHKITKRGQNVTFRCDPISEHNRLYWYRQTLGQGPEFLTYFQNEAQLEKSRLLSDRFSAERPKGSFSTLEIQRTEQGDSAMYLCASSSGQGAHVGDGYTFGSGTRLTVV.